This T cell receptor (beta chain) was identified during a study of naive and memory T cell subsets. Study-level points and caveats: The RNA method is potentially sensitive to activation and differentiation changes.

Whole-blood samples were 2 to 3 ml of peripheral blood from healthy adult volunteers. The library had UMIs added by 3' ligation of an oligonucleotide to TCR cDNA. This clonotype was seen at least ten times. The antigen is undetermined. Alpha and beta constant region primers primed reverse transcription for blood and skin samples. Four PCR rounds used nested alpha and beta constant region primers plus the SP2 primer. One entry per CDR3 protein results from TCRdb running MiXCR on the 5' RACE reads. The sample contains about 22,000 distinct CDR3 sequences, around 4% of which appear only once. The source is a male donor in good health.

For the CDR3, the DNA is TGTGCCAGCATCGGGCACAAGAACACTGAAGCTTTCTTT. As protein: CASIGHKNTEAFF. The chain joins TRBV2 to TRBJ1-1; no reliable D call. Trimming cost V 7 bases and J 1 base, with 10 bases left between them. This CDR3 is 13 amino acids long. In germline, CDR1 is SNHLY, CDR2 FYNNEI.